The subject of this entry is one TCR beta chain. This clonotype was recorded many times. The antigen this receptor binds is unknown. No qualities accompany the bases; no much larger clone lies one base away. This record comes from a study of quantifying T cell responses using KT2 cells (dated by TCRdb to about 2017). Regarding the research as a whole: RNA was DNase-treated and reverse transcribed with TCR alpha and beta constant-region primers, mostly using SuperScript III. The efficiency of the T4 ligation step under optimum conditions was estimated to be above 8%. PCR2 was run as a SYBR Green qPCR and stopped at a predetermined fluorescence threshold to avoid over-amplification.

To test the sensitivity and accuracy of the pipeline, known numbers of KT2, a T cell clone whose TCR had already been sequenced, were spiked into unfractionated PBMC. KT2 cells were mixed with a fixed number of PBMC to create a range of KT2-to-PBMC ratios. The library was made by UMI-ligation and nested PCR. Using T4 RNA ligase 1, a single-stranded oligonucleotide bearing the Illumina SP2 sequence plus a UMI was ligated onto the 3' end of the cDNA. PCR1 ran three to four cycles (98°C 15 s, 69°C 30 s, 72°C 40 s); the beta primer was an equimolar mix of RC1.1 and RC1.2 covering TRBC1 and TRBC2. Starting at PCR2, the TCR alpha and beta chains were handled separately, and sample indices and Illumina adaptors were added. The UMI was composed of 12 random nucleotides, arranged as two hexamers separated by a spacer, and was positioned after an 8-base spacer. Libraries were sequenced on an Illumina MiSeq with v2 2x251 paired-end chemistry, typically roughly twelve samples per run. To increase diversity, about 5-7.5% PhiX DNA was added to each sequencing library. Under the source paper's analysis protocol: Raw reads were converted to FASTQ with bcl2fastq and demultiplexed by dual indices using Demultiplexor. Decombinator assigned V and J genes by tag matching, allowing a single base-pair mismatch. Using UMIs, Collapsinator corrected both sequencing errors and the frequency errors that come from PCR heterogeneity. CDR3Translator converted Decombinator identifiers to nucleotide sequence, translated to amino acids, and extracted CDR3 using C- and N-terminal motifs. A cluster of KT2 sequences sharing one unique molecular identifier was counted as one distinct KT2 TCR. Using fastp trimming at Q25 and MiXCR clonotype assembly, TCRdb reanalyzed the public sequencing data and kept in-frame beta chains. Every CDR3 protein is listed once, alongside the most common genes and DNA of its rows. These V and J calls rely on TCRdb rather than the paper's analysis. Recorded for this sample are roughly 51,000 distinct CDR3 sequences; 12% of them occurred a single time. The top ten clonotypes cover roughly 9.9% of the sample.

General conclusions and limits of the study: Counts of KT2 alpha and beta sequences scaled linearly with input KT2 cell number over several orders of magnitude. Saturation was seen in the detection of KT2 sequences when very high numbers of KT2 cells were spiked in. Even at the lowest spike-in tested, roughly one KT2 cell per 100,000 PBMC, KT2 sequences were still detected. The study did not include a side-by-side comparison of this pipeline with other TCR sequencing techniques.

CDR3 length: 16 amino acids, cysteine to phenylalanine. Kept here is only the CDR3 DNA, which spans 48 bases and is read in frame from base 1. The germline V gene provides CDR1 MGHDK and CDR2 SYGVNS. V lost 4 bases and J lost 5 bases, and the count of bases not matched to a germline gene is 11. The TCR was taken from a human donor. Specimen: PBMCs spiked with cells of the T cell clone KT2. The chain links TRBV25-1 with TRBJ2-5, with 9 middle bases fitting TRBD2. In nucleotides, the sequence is TGTGCCAGCAGTGGCGATTTAGCGGGAGCGGATGAGACCCAGTACTTC. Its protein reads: CASSGDLAGADETQYF.